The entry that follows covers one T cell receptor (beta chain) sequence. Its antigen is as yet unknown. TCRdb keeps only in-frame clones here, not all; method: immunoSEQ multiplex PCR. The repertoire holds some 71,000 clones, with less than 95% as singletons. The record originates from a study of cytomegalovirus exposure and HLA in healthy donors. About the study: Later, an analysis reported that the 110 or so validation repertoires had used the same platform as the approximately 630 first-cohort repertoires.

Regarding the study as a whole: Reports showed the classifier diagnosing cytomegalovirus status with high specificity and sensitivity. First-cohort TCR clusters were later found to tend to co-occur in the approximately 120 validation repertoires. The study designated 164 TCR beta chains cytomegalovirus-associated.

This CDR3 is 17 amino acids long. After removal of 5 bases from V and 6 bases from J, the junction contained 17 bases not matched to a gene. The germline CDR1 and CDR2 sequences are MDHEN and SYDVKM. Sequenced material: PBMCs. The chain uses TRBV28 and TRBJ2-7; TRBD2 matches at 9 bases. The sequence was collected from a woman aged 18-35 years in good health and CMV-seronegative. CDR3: CASSAPGAGGPVSEQYF. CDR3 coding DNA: TGTGCCAGCAGTGCCCCGGGGGCGGGAGGGCCGGTTAGCGAGCAGTACTTC.